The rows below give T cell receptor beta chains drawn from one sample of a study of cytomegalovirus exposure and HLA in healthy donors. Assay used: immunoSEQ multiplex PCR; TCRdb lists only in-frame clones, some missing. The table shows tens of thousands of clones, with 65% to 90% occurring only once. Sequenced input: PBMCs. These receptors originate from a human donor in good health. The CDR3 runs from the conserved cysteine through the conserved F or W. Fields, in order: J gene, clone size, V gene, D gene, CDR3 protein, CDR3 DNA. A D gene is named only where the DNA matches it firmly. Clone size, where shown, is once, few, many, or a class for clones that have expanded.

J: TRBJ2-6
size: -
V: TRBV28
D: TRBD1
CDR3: CATIPAGRQGQSSGANVLTF
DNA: TGTGCCACCATCCCTGCCGGCCGACAGGGTCAGAGCTCTGGGGCCAACGTCCTGACTTTC

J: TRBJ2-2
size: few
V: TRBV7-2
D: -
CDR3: CASSLVANTGELFF
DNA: TGTGCCAGCAGCTTAGTAGCGAACACCGGGGAGCTGTTTTTT

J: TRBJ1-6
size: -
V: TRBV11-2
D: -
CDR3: CASRFNEPSLNSPLHF
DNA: TGTGCCAGCAGATTTAACGAGCCCTCGTTAAATTCACCCCTCCACTTT

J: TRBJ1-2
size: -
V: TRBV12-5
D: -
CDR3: CASGLVGGVNYGYTF
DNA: TGTGCTAGTGGTTTGGTGGGGGGGGTGAACTATGGCTACACCTTC

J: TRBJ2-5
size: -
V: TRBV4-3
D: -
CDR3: CASSPGGGQETQYF
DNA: TGCGCCAGCAGCCCTGGCGGTGGTCAAGAGACCCAGTACTTC

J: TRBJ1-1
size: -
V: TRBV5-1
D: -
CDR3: CASSFEGGSEAFF
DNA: TGCGCCAGCAGCTTTGAGGGCGGCTCTGAAGCTTTCTTT

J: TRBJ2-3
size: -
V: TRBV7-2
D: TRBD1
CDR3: CASSQGLRQGGADTQYF
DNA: TGTGCCAGCAGCCAAGGTCTAAGACAGGGTGGCGCAGATACGCAGTATTTT

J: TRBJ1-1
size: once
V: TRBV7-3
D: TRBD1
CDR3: CASSPVGGVTEAFF
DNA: TGTGCCAGCAGTCCCGTAGGGGGCGTCACTGAAGCTTTCTTT

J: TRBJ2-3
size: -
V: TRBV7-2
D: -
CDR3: CASTGGGRDTQYF
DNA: TGTGCCAGCACCGGAGGTGGCCGAGATACGCAGTATTTT

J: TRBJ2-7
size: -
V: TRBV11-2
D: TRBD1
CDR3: CASSLQKGQGAYEQYF
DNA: TGTGCCAGCAGCCTCCAAAAAGGACAGGGGGCCTACGAGCAGTACTTC

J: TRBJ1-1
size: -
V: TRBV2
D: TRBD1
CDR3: CASRMTGGATEAFF
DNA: TGTGCCAGCAGGATGACAGGGGGAGCCACTGAAGCTTTCTTT

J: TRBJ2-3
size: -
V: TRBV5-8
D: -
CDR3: CASQTGTKSTDTQYF
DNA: TGTGCCAGCCAAACCGGGACAAAGAGCACAGATACGCAGTATTTT

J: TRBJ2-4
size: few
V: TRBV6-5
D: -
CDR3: CASSYDGANNIQYF
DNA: TGTGCCAGCAGTTATGATGGGGCTAACAACATTCAGTACTTC

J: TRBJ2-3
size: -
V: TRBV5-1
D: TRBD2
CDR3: CASLRGGSTDTQYF
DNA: TGCGCCAGCTTACGCGGGGGTAGCACAGATACGCAGTATTTT

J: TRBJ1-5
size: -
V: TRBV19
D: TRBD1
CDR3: CASSPRTGTGNQPQHF
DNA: TGTGCCAGTAGTCCTAGAACCGGGACAGGCAATCAGCCCCAGCATTTT

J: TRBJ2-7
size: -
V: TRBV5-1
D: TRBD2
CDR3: CASSLGASGSWSYEQYF
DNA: TGCGCCAGCAGCTTGGGGGCTAGCGGGAGCTGGAGCTACGAGCAGTACTTC

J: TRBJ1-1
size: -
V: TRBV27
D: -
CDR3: CASSLFALTSSGKAFF
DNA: TGTGCCAGCAGTTTATTTGCACTGACTTCTTCGGGTAAAGCTTTCTTT

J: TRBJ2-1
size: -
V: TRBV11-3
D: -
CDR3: CASSLGLGGRVHNEQFF
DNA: TGTGCCAGCAGCTTAGGGTTGGGGGGGCGCGTCCACAATGAGCAGTTCTTC

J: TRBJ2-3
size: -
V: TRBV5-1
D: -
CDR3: CASSSPSTDTQYF
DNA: TGCGCCAGCAGCTCTCCTAGCACAGATACGCAGTATTTT

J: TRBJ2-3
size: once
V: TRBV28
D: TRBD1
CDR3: CASSQAGTGDTDTQYF
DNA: TGTGCCAGCAGTCAAGCCGGGACAGGGGACACAGATACGCAGTATTTT

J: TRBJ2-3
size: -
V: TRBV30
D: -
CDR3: CAWSVGAALTDTQYF
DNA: TGTGCCTGGAGTGTCGGAGCGGCACTCACAGATACGCAGTATTTT

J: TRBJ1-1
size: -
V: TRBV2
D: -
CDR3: CASSEALLGRTEAFF
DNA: TGTGCCAGCAGTGAAGCGCTTCTGGGGCGCACTGAAGCTTTCTTT

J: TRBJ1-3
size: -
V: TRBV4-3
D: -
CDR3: CASSQEYRVFSGNTIYF
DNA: TGCGCCAGCAGCCAAGAATACAGGGTCTTTTCCGGAAACACCATATATTTT

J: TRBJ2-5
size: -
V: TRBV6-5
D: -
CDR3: CASSYLPGQETQYF
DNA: TGTGCCAGCAGTTACCTCCCAGGGCAAGAGACCCAGTACTTC

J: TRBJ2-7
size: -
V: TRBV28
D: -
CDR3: CASSLVFGGAQVF
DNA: TGTGCCAGCAGTTTAGTGTTTGGTGGGGCTCAGGTTTTC

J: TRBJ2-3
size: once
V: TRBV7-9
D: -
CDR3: CSSSSSTDTQYF
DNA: TGTTCCAGCAGCTCTAGCACAGATACGCAGTATTTT

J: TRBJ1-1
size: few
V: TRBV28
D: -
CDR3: CASSPSRDRAEAFF
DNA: TGTGCCAGCAGCCCATCCCGAGACAGAGCCGAAGCTTTCTTT

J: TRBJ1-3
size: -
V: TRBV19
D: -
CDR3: CASSTRWQGEGNTIYF
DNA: TGTGCCAGTAGTACTCGGTGGCAGGGCGAAGGAAACACCATATATTTT

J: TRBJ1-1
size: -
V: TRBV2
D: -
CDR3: CASSEVAGVGFF
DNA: TGTGCCAGCAGTGAAGTCGCGGGTGTGGGTTTCTTT

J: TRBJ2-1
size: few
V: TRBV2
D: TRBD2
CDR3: CASFSGRFEQFF
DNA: TGTGCCAGCTTTAGCGGGAGGTTTGAGCAGTTCTTC

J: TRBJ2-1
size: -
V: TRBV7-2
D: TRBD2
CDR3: CASSLRGSGRAQQFF
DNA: TGTGCCAGCAGCTTACGAGGTAGCGGGAGAGCCCAGCAGTTCTTC

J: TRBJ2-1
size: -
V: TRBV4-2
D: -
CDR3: CASSLRQVSYNEQFF
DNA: TGTGCCAGCAGCCTACGACAGGTCTCCTACAATGAGCAGTTCTTC

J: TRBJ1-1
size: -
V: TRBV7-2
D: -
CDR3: CASSLVGGARVTEAFF
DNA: TGTGCCAGCAGCTTAGTCGGGGGGGCGCGGGTCACTGAAGCTTTCTTT

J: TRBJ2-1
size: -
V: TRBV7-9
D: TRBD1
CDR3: CASSFAGTGDLEQFF
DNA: TGTGCCAGCAGCTTTGCCGGGACAGGGGACCTTGAGCAGTTCTTC

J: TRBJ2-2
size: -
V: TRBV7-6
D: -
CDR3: CASSLQVGANTGELFF
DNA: TGTGCCAGCAGCTTGCAGGTGGGCGCGAACACCGGGGAGCTGTTTTTT

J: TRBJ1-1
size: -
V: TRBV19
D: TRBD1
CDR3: CASRSDRENTEAFF
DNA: TGTGCCAGTCGGTCTGACAGGGAGAACACTGAAGCTTTCTTT

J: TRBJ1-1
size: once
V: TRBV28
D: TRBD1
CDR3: CASGTPGQGVRAEAFF
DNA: TGTGCCAGTGGGACCCCGGGACAGGGGGTGAGAGCTGAAGCTTTCTTT

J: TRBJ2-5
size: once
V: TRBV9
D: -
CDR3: CASSVKRQVREETQYF
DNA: TGTGCCAGCAGCGTTAAAAGACAGGTTCGGGAAGAGACCCAGTACTTC

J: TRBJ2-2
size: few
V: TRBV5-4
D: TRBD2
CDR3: CASSPSLSGTSVNTGELFF
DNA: TGTGCCAGCAGCCCCTCCTTATCCGGGACTAGTGTGAACACCGGGGAGCTGTTTTTT

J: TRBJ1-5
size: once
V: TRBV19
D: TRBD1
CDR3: CASSIGTGDLSNQPQHF
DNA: TGTGCCAGTAGCATCGGGACAGGGGATCTTAGCAATCAGCCCCAGCATTTT

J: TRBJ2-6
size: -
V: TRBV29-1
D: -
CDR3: CSVYPGAGSGANVLTF
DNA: TGCAGCGTGTATCCAGGGGCTGGCTCTGGGGCCAACGTCCTGACTTTC

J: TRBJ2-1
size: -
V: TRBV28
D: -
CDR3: CASSEDRRLYNEQFF
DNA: TGTGCCAGCAGTGAGGACAGACGCCTCTACAATGAGCAGTTCTTC

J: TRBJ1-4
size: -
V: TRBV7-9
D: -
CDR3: CASSPVATNEKLFF
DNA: TGTGCCAGCAGCCCGGTTGCAACTAATGAAAAACTGTTTTTT

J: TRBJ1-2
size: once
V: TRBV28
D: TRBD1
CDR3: CASLDRADYGYTF
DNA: TGTGCCAGCCTGGACAGGGCTGACTATGGCTACACCTTC

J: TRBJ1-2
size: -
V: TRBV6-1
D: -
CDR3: CASSGRQGYTF
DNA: TGTGCCAGCAGTGGCCGACAGGGCTACACCTTC

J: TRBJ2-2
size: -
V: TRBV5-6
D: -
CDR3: CASSFRQGNTGELFF
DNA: TGTGCCAGCAGCTTTAGGCAGGGGAACACCGGGGAGCTGTTTTTT

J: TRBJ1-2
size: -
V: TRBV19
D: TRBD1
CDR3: CASSIGRGLYGYTF
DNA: TGTGCCAGTAGTATTGGAAGGGGGCTTTATGGCTACACCTTC

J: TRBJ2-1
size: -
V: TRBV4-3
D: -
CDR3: CASSQREFSGGAYNEQFF
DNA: TGCGCCAGCAGCCAACGCGAATTTAGCGGAGGAGCCTACAATGAGCAGTTCTTC

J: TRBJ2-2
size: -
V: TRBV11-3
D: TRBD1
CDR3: CASSLGQGASTGELFF
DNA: TGTGCCAGCAGCCTAGGACAGGGGGCCTCGACCGGGGAGCTGTTTTTT

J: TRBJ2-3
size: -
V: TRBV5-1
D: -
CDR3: CASSFGSTGGTDTQYF
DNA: TGCGCCAGCAGCTTTGGATCAACGGGAGGCACAGATACGCAGTATTTT

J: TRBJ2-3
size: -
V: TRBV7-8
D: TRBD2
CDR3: CASSFLGRGTDTQYF
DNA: TGTGCCAGCAGCTTTCTAGGGAGGGGCACAGATACGCAGTATTTT

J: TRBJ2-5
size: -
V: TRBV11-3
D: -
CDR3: CASSRRGQETQYF
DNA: TGTGCCAGCAGCCGAAGGGGCCAAGAGACCCAGTACTTC

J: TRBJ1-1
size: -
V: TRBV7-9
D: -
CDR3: CASSYYSTANTEAFF
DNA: TGTGCCAGCAGCTACTACTCGACAGCGAACACTGAAGCTTTCTTT

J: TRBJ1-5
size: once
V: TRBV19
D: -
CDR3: CASSKATGIPQPQHF
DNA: TGTGCCAGTAGTAAGGCCACAGGGATACCACAGCCCCAGCATTTT

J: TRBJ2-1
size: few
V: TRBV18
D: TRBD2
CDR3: CASLRLLAGVGNEQFF
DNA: TGTGCCAGCTTACGACTACTAGCGGGAGTAGGAAATGAGCAGTTCTTC

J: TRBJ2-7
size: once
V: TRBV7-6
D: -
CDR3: CASSPRPGSPGYEQYF
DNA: TGTGCCAGCAGCCCCCGCCCGGGGTCTCCGGGCTACGAGCAGTACTTC

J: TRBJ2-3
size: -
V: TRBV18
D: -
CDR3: CASSPLPSTDTQYF
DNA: TGTGCCAGCTCACCACTCCCTAGCACAGATACGCAGTATTTT